The T cell receptor (beta chain) described here comes from a study of TIL therapy for anti-PD-1-resistant metastatic lung cancer (TCRdb year 2021). For context, the study as a whole: Tumors were harvested before any PD-1/PD-L1 blockade; patients then received nivolumab, and those progressing received lymphodepletion, expanded TIL infusion and IL-2. T cell receptor beta sequencing of tumor and peripheral blood was used to follow clonotypes across the tumor, the expanded TIL product and serial blood samples. A median non-synonymous tumor mutation burden of around 1.4 mutations per megabase was determined across the cohort by whole-exome sequencing. Enrolled patients had a median age of about 53 years (range 38-75) and a median tumor PD-L1 proportion score of around 5.6%. The cohort was composed predominantly of lung adenocarcinoma, with a handful of EGFR-mutant and two ALK-rearranged tumors included, and half of patients were identified as current or former smokers.

What this sample's time point label stands for: pre-treatment sample, taken before nivolumab and TIL therapy. Adults with stage 4 NSCLC were enrolled in a dual-center phase I trial from late 2017 to early 2020. The samples were drawn from an open-label, single-arm phase I trial testing tumor-infiltrating lymphocyte therapy combined with nivolumab in advanced non-small cell lung cancer. Blood mononuclear cells from EDTA tubes were separated on a Ficoll gradient and snap-frozen as pellets, and DNA was extracted from the cells using a Qiagen mini-prep kit. TCR beta CDR3 regions were amplified from genomic DNA by bias-controlled multiplex PCR with the immunoSEQ v3 hsTCRB kit. TCR libraries were sequenced on an Illumina NextSeq 500 to approximately 2 million read pairs for survey level or roughly 4.5-6.5 million for deep level. Per the original workflow: The immunoSEQ Analyzer software assigned V, D and J genes, filtered out non-productive sequences, and reported clonality. To compare repertoires between infused TIL and blood, productive Simpson clonality was used along with the Morisita overlap index of productive TRB rearrangements. Absolute clonotype counts in blood were estimated by multiplying the lymphocyte count by the CD3+ fraction and by the productive frequency of the clone. TCRdb's version of the immuneACCESS table is confined to in-frame rearrangements and falls short of the full clone set. An unresolved V gene accounts for under half of the shortfall where checked; the remainder is of unknown origin. D and trimming come from the DNA, and the V and J calls and clone size come from that table. Within this sample are over 10,000 clones, with 80% of them counted one time only. The biggest ten clones account for roughly 9.1% of the sample.

The paper as a whole reports these results and caveats: Infused TIL clonotypes partially replaced the baseline peripheral repertoire then decayed over months, with no apparent association between persistence and response. The cohort was highly selected, including more treatment-naive, never-smoker and oncogene-addicted patients than is typical, which limits generalizability. The study protocol defined all tumor marker inferences as exploratory.

The CDR3 numbers 13 residues from cysteine through phenylalanine. Only CDR3 DNA remains: 39 bases, in frame from the first base. Per the germline V gene, MRHNA is the CDR1 and SNTAGT is the CDR2. Of note for this clone: Its antigen is still unknown. A much larger clone lies a single base off, so this may be a read error.

The sequence was obtained from a person aged 25 to 79 with non-small cell lung cancer. The chain is encoded by TRBV6-4 joined to TRBJ2-2; TRBD1 is possibly the D segment (6 matching bases). The starting material was blood, obtained at baseline. The DNA sequence is TGTGCCAGCAGTGACAGGGACACCGGGAAGCTGTTTTTT. This translates into CASSDRDTGKLFF.